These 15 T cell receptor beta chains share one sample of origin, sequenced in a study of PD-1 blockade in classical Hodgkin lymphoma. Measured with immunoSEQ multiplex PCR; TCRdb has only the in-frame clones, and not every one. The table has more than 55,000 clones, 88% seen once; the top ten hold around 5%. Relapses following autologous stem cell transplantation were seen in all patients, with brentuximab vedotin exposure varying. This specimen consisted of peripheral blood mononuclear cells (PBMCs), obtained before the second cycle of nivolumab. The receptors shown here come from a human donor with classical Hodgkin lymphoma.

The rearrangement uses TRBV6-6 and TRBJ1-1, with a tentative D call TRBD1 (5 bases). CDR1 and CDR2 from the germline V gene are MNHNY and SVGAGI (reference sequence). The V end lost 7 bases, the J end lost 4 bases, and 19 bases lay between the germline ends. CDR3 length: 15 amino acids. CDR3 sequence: CASTQSRSGGTEAFF. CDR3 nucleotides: TGTGCCAGCACCCAGAGTCGTTCCGGGGGCACTGAAGCTTTCTTT.

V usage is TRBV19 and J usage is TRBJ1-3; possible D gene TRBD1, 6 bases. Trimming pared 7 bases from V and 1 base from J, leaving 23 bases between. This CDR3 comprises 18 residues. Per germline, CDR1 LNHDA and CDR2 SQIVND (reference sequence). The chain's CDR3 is CASTKTGSALASGNTIYF. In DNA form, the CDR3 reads TGTGCCAGTACCAAAACAGGGTCCGCATTAGCTTCTGGAAACACCATATATTTT.

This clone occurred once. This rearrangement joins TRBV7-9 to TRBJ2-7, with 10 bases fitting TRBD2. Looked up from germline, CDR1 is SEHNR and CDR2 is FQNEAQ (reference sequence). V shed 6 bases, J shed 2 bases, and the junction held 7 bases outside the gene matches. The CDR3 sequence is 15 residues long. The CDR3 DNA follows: TGTGCCAGCAGGATTAGCGGGGGGCAGCCCTACGAGCAGTACTTC. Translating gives CASRISGGQPYEQYF.

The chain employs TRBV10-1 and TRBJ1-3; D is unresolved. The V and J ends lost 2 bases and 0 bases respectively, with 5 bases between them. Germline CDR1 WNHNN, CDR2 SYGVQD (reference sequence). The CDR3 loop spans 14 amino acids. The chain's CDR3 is CASSESGSGNTIYF. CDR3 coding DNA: TGCGCCAGCAGTGAGAGTGGCTCTGGAAACACCATATATTTT.

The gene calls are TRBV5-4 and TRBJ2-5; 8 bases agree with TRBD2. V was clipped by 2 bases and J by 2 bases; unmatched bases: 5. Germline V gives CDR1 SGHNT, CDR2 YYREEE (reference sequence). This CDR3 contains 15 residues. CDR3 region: CASSLTSGDQETQYF. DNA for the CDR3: TGTGCCAGCAGCTTAACTAGCGGAGATCAAGAGACCCAGTACTTC.

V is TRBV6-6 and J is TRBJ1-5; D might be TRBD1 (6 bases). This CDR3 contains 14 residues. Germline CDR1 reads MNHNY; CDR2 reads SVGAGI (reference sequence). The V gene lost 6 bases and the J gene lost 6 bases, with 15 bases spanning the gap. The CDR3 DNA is TGTGCCAGCAGGTTCGCGGGGGGCATTCAGCCCCAGCATTTT. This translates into CASRFAGGIQPQHF.

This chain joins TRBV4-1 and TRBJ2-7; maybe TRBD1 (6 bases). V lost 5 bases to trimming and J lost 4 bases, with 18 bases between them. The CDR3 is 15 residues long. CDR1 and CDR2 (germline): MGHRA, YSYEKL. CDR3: CASSNRDNLDYEQYF. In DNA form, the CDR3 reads TGCGCCAGCAGCAACCGGGACAACCTGGATTACGAGCAGTACTTC.

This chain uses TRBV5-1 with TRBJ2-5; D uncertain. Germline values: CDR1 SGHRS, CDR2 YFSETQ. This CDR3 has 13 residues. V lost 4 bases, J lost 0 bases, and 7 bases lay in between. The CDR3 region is CASSAGYQETQYF. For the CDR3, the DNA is TGCGCCAGCAGCGCCGGTTACCAAGAGACCCAGTACTTC.

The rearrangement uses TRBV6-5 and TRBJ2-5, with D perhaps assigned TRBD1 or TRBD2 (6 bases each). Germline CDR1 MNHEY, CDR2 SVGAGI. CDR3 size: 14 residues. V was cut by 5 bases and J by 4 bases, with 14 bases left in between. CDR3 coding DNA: TGTGCCAGCAGTAGGGGGACTGTCCGAGAGACCCAGTACTTC. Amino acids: CASSRGTVRETQYF.

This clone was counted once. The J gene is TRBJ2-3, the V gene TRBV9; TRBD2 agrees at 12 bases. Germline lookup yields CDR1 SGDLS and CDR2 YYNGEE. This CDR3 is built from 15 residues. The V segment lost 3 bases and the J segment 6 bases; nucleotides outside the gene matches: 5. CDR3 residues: CASSDMTSGGDTQYF. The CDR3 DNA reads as TGTGCCAGCAGCGACATGACTAGCGGGGGCGATACGCAGTATTTT.

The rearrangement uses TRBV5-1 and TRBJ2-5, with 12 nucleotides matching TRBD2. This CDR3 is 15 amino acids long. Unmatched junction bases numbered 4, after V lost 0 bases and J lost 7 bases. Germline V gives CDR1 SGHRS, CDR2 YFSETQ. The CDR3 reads CASSLDGTSGWTQYF. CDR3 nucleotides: TGCGCCAGCAGCTTGGACGGGACTAGCGGGTGGACCCAGTACTTC.

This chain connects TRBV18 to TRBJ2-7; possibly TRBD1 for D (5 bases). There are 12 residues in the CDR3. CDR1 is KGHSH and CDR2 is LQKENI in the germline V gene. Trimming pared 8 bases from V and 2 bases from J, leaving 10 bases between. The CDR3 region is CASLTDTYEQYF. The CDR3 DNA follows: TGTGCCAGCCTGACAGATACCTACGAGCAGTACTTC.

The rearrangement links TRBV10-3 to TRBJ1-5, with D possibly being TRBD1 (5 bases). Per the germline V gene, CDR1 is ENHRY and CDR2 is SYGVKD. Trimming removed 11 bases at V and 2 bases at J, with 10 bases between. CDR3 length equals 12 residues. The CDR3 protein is CAGGEGNQPQHF. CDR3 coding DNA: TGTGCCGGGGGGGAGGGCAATCAGCCCCAGCATTTT.

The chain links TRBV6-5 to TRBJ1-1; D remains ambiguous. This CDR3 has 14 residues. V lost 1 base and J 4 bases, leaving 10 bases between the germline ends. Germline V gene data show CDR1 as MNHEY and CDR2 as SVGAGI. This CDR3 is CASSYLGRGTEAFF. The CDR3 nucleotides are TGTGCCAGCAGTTACTTAGGGCGGGGCACTGAAGCTTTCTTT.

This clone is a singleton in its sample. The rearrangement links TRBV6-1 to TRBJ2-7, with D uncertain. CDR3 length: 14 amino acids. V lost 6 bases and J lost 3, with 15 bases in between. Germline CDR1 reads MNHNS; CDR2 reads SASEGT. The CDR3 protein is CASSIGQVFYEQYF. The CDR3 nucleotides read TGTGCCAGCAGCATAGGGCAGGTTTTCTACGAGCAGTACTTC.